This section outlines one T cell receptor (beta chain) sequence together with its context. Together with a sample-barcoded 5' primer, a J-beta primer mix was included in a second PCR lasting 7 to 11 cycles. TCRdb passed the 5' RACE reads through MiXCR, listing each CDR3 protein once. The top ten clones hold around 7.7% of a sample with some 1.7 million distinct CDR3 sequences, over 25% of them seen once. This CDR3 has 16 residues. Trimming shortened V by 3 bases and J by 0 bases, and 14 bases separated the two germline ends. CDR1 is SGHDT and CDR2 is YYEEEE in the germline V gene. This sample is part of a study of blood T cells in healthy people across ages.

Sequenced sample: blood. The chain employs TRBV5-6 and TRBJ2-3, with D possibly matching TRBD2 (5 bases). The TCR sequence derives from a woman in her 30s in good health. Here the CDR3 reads CASSSAGLQSTDTQYF. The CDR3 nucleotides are TGTGCCAGCAGCTCGGCCGGACTCCAAAGCACAGATACGCAGTATTTT.